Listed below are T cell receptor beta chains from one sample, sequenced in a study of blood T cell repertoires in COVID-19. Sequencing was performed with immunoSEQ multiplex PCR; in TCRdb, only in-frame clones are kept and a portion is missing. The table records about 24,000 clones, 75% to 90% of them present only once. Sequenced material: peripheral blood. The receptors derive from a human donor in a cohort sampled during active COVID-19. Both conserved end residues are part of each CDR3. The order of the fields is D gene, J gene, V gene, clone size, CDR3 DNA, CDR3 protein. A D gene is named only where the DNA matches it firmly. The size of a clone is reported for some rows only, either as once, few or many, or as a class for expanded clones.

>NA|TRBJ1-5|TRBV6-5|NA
TGTGCCAGCAGCCCCACCTACAATCAGCCCCAGCATTTT
CASSPTYNQPQHF
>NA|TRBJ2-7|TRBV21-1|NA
TGTGCCAGCAGCAAAGTGGTGGGACACATCTACGAGCAGTACTTC
CASSKVVGHIYEQYF
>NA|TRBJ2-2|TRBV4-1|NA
TGCGCCAGCAGCCATAGTCCGGGACATCAGAACACCGGGGAGCTGTTTTTT
CASSHSPGHQNTGELFF
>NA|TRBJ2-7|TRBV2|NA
TGTGCCAGCAGTGATTCGGTGGGGGCCCCCGAGCAGTACTTC
CASSDSVGAPEQYF
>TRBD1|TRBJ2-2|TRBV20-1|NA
TGCAGTGCTAGTAGGACAGGGGCCACCGGGGAGCTGTTTTTT
CSASRTGATGELFF
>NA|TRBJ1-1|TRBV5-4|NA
TGTGCCAGCAGCCCCTATCAGGAGAACACTGAAGCTTTCTTT
CASSPYQENTEAFF
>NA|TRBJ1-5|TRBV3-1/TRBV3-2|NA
TGTGCCAGCAGCCAAGGGGGGGTTCGCTTTTTGCCCCAGCATTTT
CASSQGGVRFLPQHF
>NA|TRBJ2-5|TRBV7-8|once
TGTGCCAGCAGCCCAAGAGACAGTCCTCAAGAGACCCAGTACTTC
CASSPRDSPQETQYF
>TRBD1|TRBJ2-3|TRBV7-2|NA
TGTGCCAGCAGCCCGGGGACAGGACCAGGGGGTACGCAGTATTTT
CASSPGTGPGGTQYF
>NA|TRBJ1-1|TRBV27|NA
TGTGCCAGCAGTTTATCACCGGGACTGAGTGGTCTCTTT
CASSLSPGLSGLF
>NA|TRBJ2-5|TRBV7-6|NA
TGTGCCAGCAGCTCAGGCTACAGGTTACAAGAGACCCAGTACTTC
CASSSGYRLQETQYF
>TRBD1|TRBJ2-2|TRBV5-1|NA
TGCGCCAGCGGATGGACAGGGGGCGGGGAGCTGTTTTTT
CASGWTGGGELFF
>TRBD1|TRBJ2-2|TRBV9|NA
TGTGCCAGCAGCCAAGACAGGGGAGGCACCGGGGAGCTGTTTTTT
CASSQDRGGTGELFF
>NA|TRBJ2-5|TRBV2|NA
TGTGCCAGCAGTGATCGGGAGACCCAGTACTTC
CASSDRETQYF
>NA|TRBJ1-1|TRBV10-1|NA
TGCGCCAGCAGGCCAGGGTCGGGGGGCATGAACACTGAAGCTTTCTTT
CASRPGSGGMNTEAFF
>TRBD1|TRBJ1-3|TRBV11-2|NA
TGTGCCAGCAGCCCGGGACAGGGCTCTGGAAACACCATATATTTT
CASSPGQGSGNTIYF
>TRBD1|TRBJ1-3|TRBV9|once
TGTGCCAGCAGCGCCCAGGGGGCGGCAGGAAACACCATATATTTT
CASSAQGAAGNTIYF
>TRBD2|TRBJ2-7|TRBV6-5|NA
TGTGCCAGCCCCCATTATACTAGCGGTGCCTACGAGCAGTACTTC
CASPHYTSGAYEQYF
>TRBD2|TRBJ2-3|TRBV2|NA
TGTGCCAGCAAAATCAGCGGGAGGGCCTTAGATACGCAGTATTTT
CASKISGRALDTQYF
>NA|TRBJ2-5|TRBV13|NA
TGTGCCAGCAGCTTTCGTTACGACAGGCGATACGAGACCCAGTACTTC
CASSFRYDRRYETQYF
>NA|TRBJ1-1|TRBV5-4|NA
TGTGCCAGCAGCTTGCAGGGGATGAACACTGAAGCTTTCTTT
CASSLQGMNTEAFF
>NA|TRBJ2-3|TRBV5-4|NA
TGTGCCAGCAGCTTGGCTGGCGGAGATACGCAGTATTTT
CASSLAGGDTQYF
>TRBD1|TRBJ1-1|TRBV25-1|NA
TGTGCCAGCCATGAGACAGGGGCCGCCACTGAAGCTTTCTTT
CASHETGAATEAFF
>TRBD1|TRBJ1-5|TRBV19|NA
TGTGCCAGTAGTAGGGACAGGAATCAGCCCCAGCATTTT
CASSRDRNQPQHF
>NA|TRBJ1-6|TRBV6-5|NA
TGTGCCAGCAATACAGTGAATTCACCCCTCCACTTT
CASNTVNSPLHF
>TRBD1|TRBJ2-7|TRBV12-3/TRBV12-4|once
TGTGCCAGCAGTTTAGGGGGACAGGGCCCTCGGTACTTC
CASSLGGQGPRYF
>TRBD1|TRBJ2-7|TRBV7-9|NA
TGTGCCAGCGCCAGCACGGGACAGGGTTTCTACGAGCAGTACTTC
CASASTGQGFYEQYF
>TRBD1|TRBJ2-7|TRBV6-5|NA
TGTGCCAGCAGAGCCGGGACAGGGGTCTACGAGCAGTACTTC
CASRAGTGVYEQYF
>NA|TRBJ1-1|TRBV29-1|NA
TGCAGCGCCCCCAGTCTTCAGGGCACTGAAGCTTTCTTT
CSAPSLQGTEAFF
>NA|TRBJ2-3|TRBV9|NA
TGTGCCAGCAGCCGAGCCCAAACAGCAGATACGCAGTATTTT
CASSRAQTADTQYF
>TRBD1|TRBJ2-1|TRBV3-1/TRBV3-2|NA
TGTGCCAGCAGGCGACAGGGCAGAAATGAGCAGTTCTTC
CASRRQGRNEQFF
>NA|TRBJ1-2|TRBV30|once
TGTGCCTGGAGTGCGTCAGGCCCGTTCGGTGGCTACACCTTC
CAWSASGPFGGYTF
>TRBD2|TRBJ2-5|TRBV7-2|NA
TGTGCCAGCAGCTTAATTGGCGGGGGGGGGAACTACCGGGAGACCCAGTACTTC
CASSLIGGGGNYRETQYF
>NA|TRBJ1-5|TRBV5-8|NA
TGTGCCAGCAGCTTAGGACAGTTTAGCAATCAGCCCCAGCATTTT
CASSLGQFSNQPQHF
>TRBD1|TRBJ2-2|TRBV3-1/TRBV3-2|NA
TGTGCCAGCAGCCAAGGACAGGGCCCCGGGGAGCTGTTTTTT
CASSQGQGPGELFF
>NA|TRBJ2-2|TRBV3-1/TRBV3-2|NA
TGTGCCAGCAGGGGAGTCGGCGGGGAGCTGTTTTTT
CASRGVGGELFF
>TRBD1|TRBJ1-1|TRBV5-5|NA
TGTGCCAGCAGCTGGGACAGGGTCTCGGAAGCTTTCTTT
CASSWDRVSEAFF
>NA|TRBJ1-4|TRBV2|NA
TGTGCCAGCAGTGACGACAGGCTCGATGCTAATGAAAAACTGTTTTTT
CASSDDRLDANEKLFF
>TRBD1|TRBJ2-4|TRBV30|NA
TGTGCCTGGAGTGTCGGGACAGGGTCCGGCATTCAGTACTTC
CAWSVGTGSGIQYF
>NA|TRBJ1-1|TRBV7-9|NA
TGTGCCAGCAGCTTCACAGCCTCGAACACTGAAGCTTTCTTT
CASSFTASNTEAFF
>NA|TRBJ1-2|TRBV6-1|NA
TGTGCCAGCAGTGATACGGGGGGAGGCTATGGCTACACCTTC
CASSDTGGGYGYTF
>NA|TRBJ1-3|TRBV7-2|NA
TGTGCCAGCAGCTTAGACAGACAGAGACAAGTATATTTT
CASSLDRQRQVYF
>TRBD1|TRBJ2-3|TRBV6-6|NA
TGTGCCAGCAGTTACTCCAGGGGGCACTCAGATACGCAGTATTTT
CASSYSRGHSDTQYF
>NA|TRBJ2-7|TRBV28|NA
TGTGCCAGCAGTCCCCCCGGGACAAAGAACTACGAGCAGTACTTC
CASSPPGTKNYEQYF
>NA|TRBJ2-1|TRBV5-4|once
TGTGCCAGCAAACCACCCCCCGAGTTCGGGGACAATGAGCAGTTCTTC
CASKPPPEFGDNEQFF
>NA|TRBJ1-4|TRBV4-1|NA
TGCGCCAGCAGCCAAGATTTGGGGCATAGTAATGAAAAACTGTTTTTT
CASSQDLGHSNEKLFF
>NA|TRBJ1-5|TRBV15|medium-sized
TGTGCCACCAGCAGAGATTTAACCCGGGGTGGCAATCAGCCCCAGCATTTT
CATSRDLTRGGNQPQHF
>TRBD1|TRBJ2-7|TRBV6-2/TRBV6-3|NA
TGTGCCAGCAGTTCGGAGGGACAGGCGGGTGGCGAGCAGTACTTC
CASSSEGQAGGEQYF
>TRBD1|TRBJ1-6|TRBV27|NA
TGTGCCAGCAGCCCGGACAGGTATAATTCACCCCTCCACTTT
CASSPDRYNSPLHF